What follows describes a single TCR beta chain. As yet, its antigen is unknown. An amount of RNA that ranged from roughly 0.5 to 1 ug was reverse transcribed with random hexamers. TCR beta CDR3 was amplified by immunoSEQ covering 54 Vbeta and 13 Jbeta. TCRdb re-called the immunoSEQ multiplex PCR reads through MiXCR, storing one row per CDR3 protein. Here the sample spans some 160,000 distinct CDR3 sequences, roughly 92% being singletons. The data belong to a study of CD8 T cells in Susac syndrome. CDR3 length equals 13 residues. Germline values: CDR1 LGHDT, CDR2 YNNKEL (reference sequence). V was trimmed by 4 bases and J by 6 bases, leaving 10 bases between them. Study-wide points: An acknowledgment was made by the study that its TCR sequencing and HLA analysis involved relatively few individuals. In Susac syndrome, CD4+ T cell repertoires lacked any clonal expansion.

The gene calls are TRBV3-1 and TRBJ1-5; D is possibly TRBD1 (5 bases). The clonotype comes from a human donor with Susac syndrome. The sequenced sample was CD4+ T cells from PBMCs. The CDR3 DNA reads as TGTGCCAGCAGCCGCGGTGGGGGTCAGCCCCAGCATTTT. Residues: CASSRGGGQPQHF.